The rows below give T cell receptor beta chains drawn from one sample of a study of metastatic and nonmetastatic thyroid tumors. TCRdb called clones again from the PCR reads with MiXCR. In the table there are 75,000 to 100,000 clones, about 13% of which are singletons. Sequenced input: blood. The receptors come from a female donor with papillary thyroid cancer or a benign thyroid nodule (not recorded which). Some clones in this sample may be carry-over from other donors' samples. Both conserved end residues are part of each CDR3. A D gene is named only where the DNA matches it firmly. Rows give clone size only sometimes, using once, few, many, or a class for an expanded clone.

many | TRBJ2-1 | TRBV7-8 | TRBD1 | CASSMTGDIYNEQFF | TGTGCCAGCAGCATGACAGGGGACATCTACAATGAGCAGTTCTTC
many | TRBJ2-1 | TRBV20-1 | TRBD2 | CSARGSGGWNNEQFF | TGCAGTGCTAGAGGTTCGGGAGGATGGAACAATGAGCAGTTCTTC
many | TRBJ2-7 | TRBV6-1 | - | CASKVQGSHEQYF | TGTGCCAGCAAGGTGCAGGGCTCGCACGAGCAGTACTTC
many | TRBJ2-3 | TRBV19 | - | CASSPPGGAGDTQYF | TGTGCCAGTAGTCCCCCGGGGGGCGCAGGGGATACGCAGTATTTT
many | TRBJ2-1 | TRBV7-9 | TRBD2 | CASSPRGTSLGNEQFF | TGTGCCAGCAGCCCCAGGGGGACTAGCCTTGGCAATGAGCAGTTCTTC
many | TRBJ2-3 | TRBV28 | TRBD2 | CASSLPGLAVTDTQYF | TGTGCCAGCAGTCTCCCGGGACTAGCGGTCACAGATACGCAGTATTTT
once | TRBJ1-6 | TRBV20-1 | - | CSARRVTGNSPLHF | TGCAGTGCGAGAAGGGTTACGGGGAATTCACCCCTCCACTTT
many | TRBJ2-7 | TRBV9 | - | CASSVDSWGYEQYF | TGTGCCAGCAGCGTAGATAGCTGGGGCTACGAGCAGTACTTC
many | TRBJ2-3 | TRBV9 | - | CASSFTGTSTDTQYF | TGTGCCAGCAGCTTTACCGGGACCAGCACAGATACGCAGTATTTT
many | TRBJ1-6 | TRBV9 | - | CASSVAQGTNSPLHF | TGTGCCAGCAGCGTAGCGCAGGGAACTAATTCACCCCTCCACTTT
many | TRBJ2-1 | TRBV7-3 | - | CASSLNLQNEQFF | TGTGCCAGCAGCTTAAATCTCCAGAATGAGCAGTTCTTC
many | TRBJ2-7 | TRBV12-3/TRBV12-4 | - | CASKGRAYEQYF | TGTGCCAGCAAAGGAAGGGCCTACGAGCAGTACTTC
many | TRBJ1-6 | TRBV5-1 | TRBD1 | CASSLDRVGNSPLHF | TGCGCCAGCAGCCTCGACAGGGTGGGCAATTCACCCCTCCACTTT
many | TRBJ1-2 | TRBV19 | - | CASCSPVDYGYTF | TGTGCCAGTTGTTCGCCTGTAGACTATGGCTACACCTTC
- | TRBJ1-3 | TRBV30 | TRBD1 | CACISWTGRNTIYF | TGTGCCTGTATTTCCTGGACAGGGCGAAACACCATATATTTT
- | TRBJ1-1 | TRBV18 | - | CASSPGVLGLNTEAFF | TGTGCCAGCTCACCAGGGGTCCTAGGGCTGAACACTGAAGCTTTCTTT
many | TRBJ1-1 | TRBV20-1 | - | CSAAYGTQNTEAFF | TGCAGTGCTGCTTACGGAACGCAGAACACTGAAGCTTTCTTT
- | TRBJ2-1 | TRBV2 | TRBD2 | CASSQFTWTQAGGTFYNEQFF | TGTGCCAGCAGTCAATTCACATGGACGCAAGCGGGAGGGACCTTCTACAATGAGCAGTTCTTC
many | TRBJ1-1 | TRBV7-2 | - | CASSFGSVAFF | TGTGCCAGCTCCTTCGGCTCGGTGGCTTTCTTT
many | TRBJ1-3 | TRBV11-2 | - | CASISWGNTIYF | TGTGCCAGCATCTCTTGGGGAAACACCATATATTTT
many | TRBJ2-5 | TRBV12-3/TRBV12-4 | TRBD1 | CASSPRTGSVETQYF | TGTGCCAGCAGCCCCCGGACAGGGTCGGTGGAGACCCAGTACTTC
many | TRBJ1-1 | TRBV20-1 | - | CSARAGGMNTEAFF | TGCAGTGCTAGAGCCGGGGGCATGAACACTGAAGCTTTCTTT
many | TRBJ2-7 | TRBV6-2/TRBV6-3 | - | CASSSTERDSYEQYF | TGTGCCAGCAGTTCTACCGAGCGGGACAGCTACGAGCAGTACTTC
many | TRBJ2-1 | TRBV20-1 | - | CSARGLAIFGNEQFF | TGCAGTGCTAGAGGTCTAGCTATCTTTGGCAATGAGCAGTTCTTC
few | TRBJ2-2 | TRBV9 | - | CASSDLTSGGSTGEPFF | TGTGCCAGCAGCGATCTCACTAGTGGGGGAAGCACCGGGGAGCCGTTTTTT
few | TRBJ2-3 | TRBV25-1 | TRBD2 | CASSEIAGRKNTDTQYF | TGTGCCAGCAGTGAGATAGCGGGACGAAAAAACACAGATACGCAGTATTTT
- | TRBJ2-1 | TRBV20-1 | TRBD2 | CSAPRTSGYNEQFF | TGCAGTGCTCCTCGGACTAGCGGGTACAATGAGCAGTTCTTC
many | TRBJ2-1 | TRBV4-2 | - | CASSQDSVTNWFF | TGTGCCAGCAGCCAAGATTCCGTCACGAATTGGTTCTTC
many | TRBJ2-7 | TRBV6-1 | - | CASRSRGEQYF | TGTGCCAGCAGGTCAAGGGGAGAGCAGTACTTC
- | TRBJ1-2 | TRBV7-9 | - | CASSVGSVSGYTF | TGTGCCAGCAGCGTAGGGTCCGTAAGTGGCTACACCTTC
few | TRBJ2-5 | TRBV4-3 | TRBD2 | CASSPQAGGRGTQYF | TGCGCCAGCAGCCCCCAGGCGGGGGGACGTGGGACCCAGTACTTC
- | TRBJ2-1 | TRBV3-1 | TRBD1 | CARSQFRGQVSSYNEQFF | TGTGCCCGCAGCCAATTCAGAGGACAGGTTAGCTCCTACAATGAGCAGTTCTTC
many | TRBJ2-7 | TRBV7-9 | - | CASSGQEGSYEQYF | TGTGCCAGCAGCGGACAGGAGGGCTCCTACGAGCAGTACTTC